This T cell receptor beta chain was sequenced during a study of blood T cell repertoires in COVID-19. Study-wide context: From T cells, B-cell-depleted T cells, or PBMCs came the material, which was cDNA or gDNA.

In the original workflow: Estimation of nucleated cell counts was performed using reference gene primer amplification. TCRdb's table, derived via immunoSEQ multiplex PCR, lists solely in-frame clones and lacks some. V, J and clone size reflect that table, while D and trimming were determined from the DNA. The sample lists roughly 500,000 clones; 85% to 90% were seen once. CDR3 length equals 14 residues. V lost 6 bases and J lost 3, with 11 bases in between. The germline V gene encodes CDR1 SNHLY and CDR2 FYNNEI. Specimen: peripheral blood. This chain links TRBV2 with TRBJ2-2, with TRBD2 as a possible D gene (6 bases). This TCR was sampled from a man aged 18 to 29 with COVID-19, enrolled during active disease. The CDR3, as DNA: TGTGCCAGCAGGTCGGGAGCTGACACCGGGGAGCTGTTTTTT. This sequence encodes CASRSGADTGELFF. Filled out from reference TRBV2 and TRBJ2-2, the complete variable domain reads EPEVTQTPSHQVTQMGQEVILRCVPISNHLYFYWYRQILGQKVEFLVSFYNNEISEKSEIFDDQFSVERPDGSNFTLKIRSTKLEDSAMYFCASRSGADTGELFFGEGSRLTVL.